These 18 T cell receptor beta chains share one sample of origin, sequenced in a study of T cell responses to AZD1222 COVID-19 vaccine. Libraries were prepared by immunoSEQ multiplex PCR; TCRdb keeps only in-frame clonotypes and omits some of them. Of 140,000 to 150,000 clones detected, about 81% appear once; the ten largest clones hold less than 5%. The material sequenced was peripheral blood, taken on day 0 of MenACWY control vaccination. The receptors shown here come from an adult in good health.

The rearrangement uses TRBV19 and TRBJ2-2, with a tentative D call TRBD2 (6 bases). The germline CDR1 and CDR2 sequences are LNHDA and SQIVND (reference sequence). The V end lost 3 bases, the J end lost 5 bases, and 10 bases lay between the germline ends. This CDR3 comprises 14 residues. The CDR3 DNA reads TGTGCCAGTAGTATCACGGCGGGAACCGGGGAGCTGTTTTTT. Translated: CASSITAGTGELFF.

The chain has TRBV24-1 and TRBJ2-2; tentatively, D is TRBD2 (6 bases). The ends were cut back, 8 bases at V and 5 bases at J, with 14 bases in the middle. Germline CDR1 reads KGHDR; CDR2 reads SFDVKD. The CDR3 consists of 14 residues. CDR3 sequence (DNA): TGTGCCACCATGGACGGGGGTGGAACCGGGGAGCTGTTTTTT. Protein: CATMDGGGTGELFF.

V is TRBV3-1 (or the pseudogene TRBV3-2) and J is TRBJ2-3; D tentatively fits TRBD1 or TRBD2 (5 bases each). This CDR3 region has 14 residues. In germline, CDR1 is LGHDT, CDR2 YNNKEL (reference sequence). Trimming took 5 bases from V and 2 from J, leaving 11 bases between them. The CDR3 DNA sequence: TGTGCCAGCAGCGGGGGAATTTTCACAGATACGCAGTATTTT. Its protein product is CASSGGIFTDTQYF.

V gene TRBV18 combines with J gene TRBJ1-2; weak D call: TRBD1 (5 bases). CDR3 length: 14 amino acids. Trimming pared 4 bases from V and 0 bases from J, leaving 9 bases between. Germline V CDR1 and CDR2: KGHSH, LQKENI. The CDR3 sequence: CASSRDGANYGYTF. CDR3 in DNA: TGTGCCAGCTCACGGGACGGCGCTAACTATGGCTACACCTTC. Filled out from reference TRBV18 and TRBJ1-2, the complete variable domain reads NAGVMQNPRHLVRRRGQEARLRCSPMKGHSHVYWYRQLPEEGLKFMVYLQKENIIDESGMPKERFSAEFPKEGPSILRIQQVVRGDSAAYFCASSRDGANYGYTFGSGTRLTVV.

Comments on this clone: Germline and junction disagree at one end, which may indicate a read error. J is TRBJ1-2 and V is TRBV7-3; 7 nucleotides agree with TRBD1. This CDR3 is built from 17 residues. The germline CDR1 and CDR2 sequences are SGHTA and FQGTGA. The CDR3 region is CASSDSPLEGANYGYTF. In DNA form, the CDR3 reads TGTGCCAGCAGCGATTCTCCCCTTGAGGGGGCTAATTATGGCTACACCTTC.

The chain carries TRBV11-2 and TRBJ1-1; D may be TRBD1 (5 bases). Trimming took off 6 bases at V and 4 bases at J, with 18 bases between the two ends. Germline V gene lookup returns CDR1 SGHAT and CDR2 FQNNGV. The CDR3 loop spans 15 amino acids. The CDR3 bases are TGTGCCAGCAGGTTCCAGGGCTTGGTATCCACTGAAGCTTTCTTT. Protein sequence: CASRFQGLVSTEAFF. Combining the CDR3 with reference TRBV11-2 and TRBJ1-1 gives the whole variable domain EAGVAQSPRYKIIEKRQSVAFWCNPISGHATLYWYQQILGQGPKLLIQFQNNGVVDDSQLPKDRFSAERLKGVDSTLKIQPAKLEDSAVYLCASRFQGLVSTEAFFGQGTRLTVV.

This clone has just one count. The chain joins TRBV5-1 to TRBJ2-1; the match to TRBD1 covers 11 bases. V lost 4 bases and J lost 7; bases outside the gene matches: 4. This CDR3 spans 14 amino acids. Germline V gene sequence: CDR1 SGHRS, CDR2 YFSETQ. The CDR3 DNA sequence: TGCGCCAGCAGCCGGGGACAGGGGGTAAATGAGCAGTTCTTC. This codes for CASSRGQGVNEQFF. The full variable domain, completed using reference TRBV5-1 and TRBJ2-1, is KAGVTQTPRYLIKTRGQQVTLSCSPISGHRSVSWYQQTPGQGLQFLFEYFSETQRNKGNFPGRFSGRQFSNSRSEMNVSTLELGDSALYLCASSRGQGVNEQFFGPGTRLTVL.

CDR3 amino acids: CASSEKGTGADTQYF. CDR3 nucleotides: TGTGCCAGCAGTGAAAAGGGGACAGGGGCAGATACGCAGTATTTT. The chain links TRBV6-1 to TRBJ2-3; 10 bases match TRBD1. V lost 2 bases and J lost 4; bases outside the gene matches: 3. Germline V gene sequence: CDR1 MNHNS, CDR2 SASEGT. CDR3 size: 15 residues.

The chain couples TRBV3-1 (or the pseudogene TRBV3-2) to TRBJ2-1; D gene ambiguous. The CDR3 contains 13 residues. CDR1 LGHDT and CDR2 YNNKEL come from the germline V gene (reference sequence). Trimming took off 4 bases at V and 2 bases at J, with 6 bases between the two ends. CDR3 in DNA: TGTGCCAGCAGCCCCGGGCCCTACAATGAGCAGTTCTTC. Translation gives CASSPGPYNEQFF.

This clone has just a few counts. J is TRBJ1-1 and V is TRBV24-1; 7 bases agree with TRBD1. Trimming at V came to 9 bases and at J to 7 bases, leaving 7 bases not matched to a gene. Germline V lookup: CDR1 KGHDR, CDR2 SFDVKD. The CDR3 spans 12 residues. The DNA for the CDR3 is TGTGCCACCCGGGACAGATGGGATGAAGCTTTCTTT. This gives the protein CATRDRWDEAFF.

The V gene is TRBV28, the J gene TRBJ1-3; a weak D match, TRBD1 (5 bases). Germline CDR1 MDHEN, CDR2 SYDVKM. Trimming pared 5 bases from V and 1 base from J, leaving 12 bases between. CDR3 length equals 15 residues. Here the CDR3 DNA reads TGTGCCAGCAGTATTGGGGCAAGGTCTGGAAACACCATATATTTT. This translates into CASSIGARSGNTIYF.

The DNA for the CDR3 is TGTGCCAGCAGCTTAGGGCCCACAGATACGCAGTATTTT. It codes for CASSLGPTDTQYF. The chain is built from TRBV11-3 and TRBJ2-3; D uncertain. In germline, CDR1 is SGHNT, CDR2 YENEEA. The CDR3 totals 13 residues. Trimming shortened V by 1 base and J by 2 bases, and 4 bases separated the two germline ends.

This chain connects TRBV6-5 to TRBJ1-5, with TRBD1 as a possible D gene (5 bases). With 6 bases removed from V and 4 bases from J, the gap between germline ends came to 16 bases. The CDR3 covers 15 residues. Germline-derived CDR1 and CDR2 are MNHEY and SVGAGI. This CDR3 is CASRSTGGGNQPQHF. The DNA for the CDR3 is TGTGCCAGCAGGTCCACAGGAGGAGGTAATCAGCCCCAGCATTTT.

This chain joins TRBV11-2 and TRBJ2-5, with 8 bases matching TRBD2. V lost 5 bases, J lost 4 bases, and 6 bases stayed unmatched. The CDR3 consists of 14 residues. Germline CDR1 reads SGHAT; CDR2 reads FQNNGV. In DNA form, the CDR3 reads TGTGCCAGCAGCCCCGGGGGGGCCCTAGAGACCCAGTACTTC. Residues: CASSPGGALETQYF.

The chain uses TRBV9 and TRBJ2-1, with TRBD1 matching over 10 bases. The CDR3 sequence is 16 residues long. Germline CDR1 SGDLS, CDR2 YYNGEE. The trim removed 0 bases at V and 4 bases at J, leaving 4 bases unmatched. The CDR3: CASSVDSGQGYNEQFF. Written as DNA, the CDR3 is TGTGCCAGCAGCGTAGATTCGGGACAGGGGTACAATGAGCAGTTCTTC.

The rearrangement joins TRBV4-1 to TRBJ1-5, with 7 bases lining up with TRBD1. Germline V gene sequence: CDR1 MGHRA, CDR2 YSYEKL. With V trimmed by 3 bases and J by 1 base, 0 bases remained unmatched. This CDR3 has 14 amino acids. This CDR3 reads CASSQGQSNQPQHF. The CDR3 DNA follows: TGCGCCAGCAGCCAGGGACAGAGCAATCAGCCCCAGCATTTT.

The rearrangement links TRBV9 to TRBJ1-2, with D tentatively TRBD1 (5 bases). The CDR3 is 14 residues long. V gave up 3 bases and J gave up 6 bases, with 15 bases separating them. The germline V gene encodes CDR1 SGDLS and CDR2 YYNGEE. CDR3 amino acids: CASSANAGTNGYTF. The CDR3 DNA is TGTGCCAGCAGCGCCAACGCTGGGACCAATGGCTACACCTTC.

V usage is TRBV2 and J usage is TRBJ1-1, with 10 nucleotides matching TRBD1. Germline V gene sequence: CDR1 SNHLY, CDR2 FYNNEI. V trimming: 6 bases; J trimming: 8 bases; junction bases outside the gene matches: 15. CDR3 length: 16 amino acids. This CDR3 is CASRDRGVLARPEAFF. Here the CDR3 DNA reads TGTGCCAGCAGGGACAGGGGGGTGTTAGCTCGGCCGGAAGCTTTCTTT.